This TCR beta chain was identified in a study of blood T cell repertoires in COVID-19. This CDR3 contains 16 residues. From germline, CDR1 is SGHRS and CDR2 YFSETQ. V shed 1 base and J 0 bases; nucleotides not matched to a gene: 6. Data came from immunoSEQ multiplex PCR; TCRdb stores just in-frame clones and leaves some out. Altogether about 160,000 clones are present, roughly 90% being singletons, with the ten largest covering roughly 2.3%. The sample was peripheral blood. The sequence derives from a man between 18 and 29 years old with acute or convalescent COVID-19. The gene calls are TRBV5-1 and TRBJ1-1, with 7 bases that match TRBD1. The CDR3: CASSLTGVILNTEAFF. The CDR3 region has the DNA TGCGCCAGCAGCTTGACAGGGGTTATATTGAACACTGAAGCTTTCTTT. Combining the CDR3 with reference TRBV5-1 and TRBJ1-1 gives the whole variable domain KAGVTQTPRYLIKTRGQQVTLSCSPISGHRSVSWYQQTPGQGLQFLFEYFSETQRNKGNFPGRFSGRQFSNSRSEMNVSTLELGDSALYLCASSLTGVILNTEAFFGQGTRLTVV.